These 9 T cell receptor beta chains came from one sample sequenced in a study of cytomegalovirus exposure and HLA in healthy donors. The PCR contained 60 Vbeta and 13 Jbeta primers. The repertoire was sequenced with immunoSEQ multiplex PCR; TCRdb's copy has only in-frame clones and lacks some. The sample lists about 160,000 clones, about four fifths seen once, with 1% in the top ten. The sequenced material came from PBMCs. The receptors derive from a woman in her 50s in good health and CMV-seropositive.

The chain couples TRBV29-1 to TRBJ2-2, with 11 bases fitting TRBD2. The ends lost 5 bases at V and 1 base at J; junction bases unmatched: 9. Germline values: CDR1 SQVTM, CDR2 ANQGSEA. The CDR3 runs to 17 residues. The CDR3 nucleotides read TGCAGCGTTCCCCATAAGACTAGCGGGATGAACACCGGGGAGCTGTTTTTT. Protein sequence: CSVPHKTSGMNTGELFF.

This rearrangement joins TRBV18 to TRBJ2-7; 8 bases line up with TRBD1. The CDR3 loop spans 15 amino acids. V was clipped by 3 bases and J by 5 bases; unmatched bases: 9. CDR1 KGHSH and CDR2 LQKENI come from the germline V gene. CDR3 region: CASSPYPQGVDEQYF. In DNA, the CDR3 is TGTGCCAGCTCACCCTACCCACAGGGGGTAGACGAGCAGTACTTC.

V usage is TRBV2 and J usage is TRBJ1-2, with D unresolved. Trimming removed 0 bases from V and 4 bases from J, with 3 bases in between. Germline V gene lookup returns CDR1 SNHLY and CDR2 FYNNEI. The CDR3 is made up of 12 amino acids. This CDR3 is CASSEASYGYTF. CDR3 DNA: TGTGCCAGCAGTGAAGCCAGCTATGGCTACACCTTC.

The chain combines TRBV7-3 with TRBJ1-1, with TRBD1 identical over 7 bases. The junction had 11 bases not matched to a gene; V was cut back by 5 bases and J by 5 bases. The germline gives CDR1 SGHTA, CDR2 FQGTGA. The CDR3 runs 15 residues. The CDR3: CASSLNGQGGTEAFF. The CDR3 DNA follows: TGTGCCAGCAGCCTAAATGGGCAGGGGGGAACTGAAGCTTTCTTT.

This chain links TRBV19 with TRBJ2-7; 7 bases map to TRBD2. The CDR3 runs to 13 residues. CDR1 is LNHDA, CDR2 SQIVND, per germline (reference sequence). J was trimmed by 4 bases and V by 3 bases; bases with no gene match: 3. The CDR3 DNA follows: TGTGCCAGTAGTATTAGGGAGGGATACGAGCAGTACTTC. This codes for CASSIREGYEQYF.

The rearrangement joins TRBV7-9 to TRBJ1-2, with D maybe TRBD1 (6 bases). Germline values: CDR1 SEHNR, CDR2 FQNEAQ (reference sequence). The CDR3 spans 11 residues. CDR3 bases: TGTTCCGCCCAGGGGTTTCCAGGCTACACCTTC. As protein: CSAQGFPGYTF.

The chain combines TRBV2 with TRBJ1-2; D is unclear. Trimming cost V 6 bases and J 7 bases, with 15 bases left between them. CDR3 length: 13 residues. The V gene's germline CDR1 is SNHLY and CDR2 FYNNEI. CDR3: CASRMEDIGGYTF. CDR3 DNA sequence: TGTGCCAGCAGGATGGAGGATATCGGTGGCTACACCTTC.

The chain links TRBV6-7 to TRBJ2-7; weak D call: TRBD1 (6 bases). TRBV6-7 belongs to the ORF category, with a function that is uncertain. Trimming shortened V by 0 bases and J by 4 bases, and 16 bases separated the two germline ends. This CDR3 spans 16 amino acids. CDR3 region: CASSYSTGRGLYEQYF. CDR3 nucleotides: TGTGCCAGCAGTTACTCAACAGGGAGAGGCCTATACGAGCAGTACTTC.

J is TRBJ2-5 and V is TRBV19; 9 positions agree with TRBD2. Germline V gene lookup returns CDR1 LNHDA and CDR2 SQIVND (reference sequence). The V gene end was trimmed by 8 bases and the J gene end by 2 bases; junction bases not matched to a gene: 3. The CDR3 is made up of 13 amino acids. The CDR3 loop is CASGAGGQETQYF. The DNA of the CDR3 is TGTGCCAGTGGAGCGGGGGGTCAAGAGACCCAGTACTTC. The full variable domain, completed using reference TRBV19 and TRBJ2-5, is DGGITQSPKYLFRKEGQNVTLSCEQNLNHDAMYWYRQDPGQGLRLIYYSQIVNDFQKGDIAEGYSVSREKKESFPLTVTSAQKNPTAFYLCASGAGGQETQYFGPGTRLLVL.